This entry features one T cell receptor beta chain sequence. The CDR3 has 13 residues. V lost 5 bases and J lost 1, with 8 bases in between. Per the germline V gene, CDR1 is LNHDA and CDR2 is SQIVND (reference sequence). Measured with immunoSEQ multiplex PCR; TCRdb has only the in-frame clones, and not every one. Among 200,000 to 250,000 clones listed, more than 75% were seen once. Recruited during active infection, patients (from Seattle) were subsequently followed longitudinally. The data were taken from a study of blood T cell repertoires in COVID-19. Whole-study context: Sources were T cells, B-cell-depleted T cells, or PBMCs; the material itself was cDNA or gDNA.

The TCR was taken from an elderly woman with COVID-19, enrolled during active disease. V gene TRBV19 combines with J gene TRBJ2-5; D unresolved. The sample taken for sequencing was peripheral blood. As DNA, the CDR3 is TGTGCCAGTAGTTCTACCATCCAAGAGACCCAGTACTTC. It translates to CASSSTIQETQYF.